Listed below are T cell receptor beta chains from one sample, sequenced in a study of cytomegalovirus exposure and HLA in healthy donors. The repertoire was sequenced with immunoSEQ multiplex PCR; TCRdb's copy has only in-frame clones and lacks some. The sample has roughly 120,000 clones, about 8% seen once. What was sequenced was PBMCs. Source of these receptors: a middle-aged woman in good health and CMV-seropositive. CDR3s include the opening cysteine and the closing phenylalanine or tryptophan. A D gene is named only where the DNA matches it firmly. Clone size is shown for a subset of rows, as once, few, many or a class of expanded clone.

v_gene: TRBV13; abundance: NA; d_gene: TRBD2; j_gene: TRBJ2-3; CDR3aa: CASSSLAGDTQYF; CDR3nt: TGTGCCAGCAGCTCCTTAGCGGGGGACACGCAGTATTTT
v_gene: TRBV19; abundance: NA; d_gene: NA; j_gene: TRBJ1-2; CDR3aa: CASSTRPSNYGYTF; CDR3nt: TGTGCCAGTAGTACCCGTCCTTCTAACTATGGCTACACCTTC
v_gene: TRBV4-1; abundance: few; d_gene: NA; j_gene: TRBJ1-2; CDR3aa: CASSQEAGAGLYGYTF; CDR3nt: TGCGCCAGCAGCCAAGAAGCCGGTGCGGGGCTCTATGGCTACACCTTC
v_gene: TRBV19; abundance: few; d_gene: TRBD1; j_gene: TRBJ1-1; CDR3aa: CASERGPLLNTEAFF; CDR3nt: TGTGCCAGTGAGAGGGGGCCGCTGTTGAACACTGAAGCTTTCTTT
v_gene: TRBV5-1; abundance: NA; d_gene: NA; j_gene: TRBJ2-2; CDR3aa: CASSLDPTGLANTGELFF; CDR3nt: TGCGCCAGCAGCTTGGACCCTACAGGGCTGGCCAACACCGGGGAGCTGTTTTTT
v_gene: TRBV10-2; abundance: NA; d_gene: TRBD2; j_gene: TRBJ2-7; CDR3aa: CASSGLAGGDEQYF; CDR3nt: TGCGCCAGCAGCGGACTAGCGGGGGGCGACGAGCAGTACTTC
v_gene: TRBV29-1; abundance: NA; d_gene: NA; j_gene: TRBJ2-2; CDR3aa: CSVEISPSTGELFF; CDR3nt: TGCAGCGTTGAAATAAGCCCTTCCACCGGGGAGCTGTTTTTT
v_gene: TRBV25-1; abundance: NA; d_gene: TRBD2; j_gene: TRBJ2-1; CDR3aa: CASSGRGVSEQFF; CDR3nt: TGTGCCAGCAGTGGGCGGGGGGTATCAGAGCAGTTCTTC
v_gene: TRBV5-8; abundance: NA; d_gene: NA; j_gene: TRBJ2-2; CDR3aa: CASSIGLNANTGELFF; CDR3nt: TGTGCCAGCAGCATCGGACTGAACGCGAACACCGGGGAGCTGTTTTTT
v_gene: TRBV30; abundance: NA; d_gene: TRBD2; j_gene: TRBJ2-1; CDR3aa: CAWSQAQRGRDEQFF; CDR3nt: TGTGCCTGGAGCCAAGCCCAGCGGGGGCGGGATGAGCAGTTCTTC
v_gene: TRBV7-2; abundance: few; d_gene: NA; j_gene: TRBJ1-5; CDR3aa: CASIPGGNQPQHF; CDR3nt: TGTGCCAGCATCCCCGGGGGGAATCAGCCCCAGCATTTT
v_gene: TRBV19; abundance: NA; d_gene: NA; j_gene: TRBJ1-1; CDR3aa: CASSIPENTEAFF; CDR3nt: TGTGCCAGTAGTATTCCAGAGAACACTGAAGCTTTCTTT
v_gene: TRBV5-4; abundance: few; d_gene: NA; j_gene: TRBJ2-2; CDR3aa: CASSLGRGTNTGELFF; CDR3nt: TGTGCCAGCAGCTTGGGACGGGGGACGAACACCGGGGAGCTGTTTTTT
v_gene: TRBV7-6; abundance: few; d_gene: NA; j_gene: TRBJ1-2; CDR3aa: CASSPQPENYDYGYTF; CDR3nt: TGTGCCAGCAGCCCCCAACCAGAAAACTACGACTATGGCTACACCTTC
v_gene: TRBV9; abundance: NA; d_gene: NA; j_gene: TRBJ2-2; CDR3aa: CASSVVPIGSTGELFF; CDR3nt: TGTGCCAGCAGCGTAGTGCCCATCGGTTCCACCGGGGAGCTGTTTTTT